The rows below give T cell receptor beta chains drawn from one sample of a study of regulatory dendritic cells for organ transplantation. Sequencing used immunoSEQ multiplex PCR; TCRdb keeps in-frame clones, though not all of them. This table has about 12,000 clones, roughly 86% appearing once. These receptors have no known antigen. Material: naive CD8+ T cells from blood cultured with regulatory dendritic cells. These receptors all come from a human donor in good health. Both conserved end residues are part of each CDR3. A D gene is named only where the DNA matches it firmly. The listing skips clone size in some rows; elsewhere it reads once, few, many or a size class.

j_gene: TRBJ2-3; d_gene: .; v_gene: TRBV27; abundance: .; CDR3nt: TGTGCCAGCAGTTTGGCCAGCACAGATACGCAGTATTTT; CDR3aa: CASSLASTDTQYF
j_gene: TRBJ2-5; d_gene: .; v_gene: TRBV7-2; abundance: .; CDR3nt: TGTGCCAGCAGCTCAGCGCACAGGGTCCAAGAGACCCAGTACTTC; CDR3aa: CASSSAHRVQETQYF
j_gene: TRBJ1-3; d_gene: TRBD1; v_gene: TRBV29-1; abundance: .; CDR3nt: TGCAGCGTTGGAGACAGGGCTGGAAACACCATATATTTT; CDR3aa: CSVGDRAGNTIYF
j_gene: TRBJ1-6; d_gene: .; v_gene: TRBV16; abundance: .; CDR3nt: TGTGCCAGCAGCCCTTCAGGGGATAATTCACCCCTCCACTTT; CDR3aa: CASSPSGDNSPLHF
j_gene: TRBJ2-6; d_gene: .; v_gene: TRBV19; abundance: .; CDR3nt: TGTGCCAGTAGTATAGGAGGGGCCAACGTCCTGACTTTC; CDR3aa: CASSIGGANVLTF
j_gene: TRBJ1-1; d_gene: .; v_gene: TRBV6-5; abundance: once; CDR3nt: TGTGCCAGCAGTTACGTTTCAGGGGTCACTGAAGCTTTCTTT; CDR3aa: CASSYVSGVTEAFF
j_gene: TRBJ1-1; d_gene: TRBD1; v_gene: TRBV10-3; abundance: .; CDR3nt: TGTGCCATCAGCACACCGGGACAGGGGTGGGCTGGGCAACACCACGCTGATGAAGCTTTCTTT; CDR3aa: CAISTPGQGWAGQHHADEAFF
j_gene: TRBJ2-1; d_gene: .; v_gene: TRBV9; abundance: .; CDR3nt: TGTGCCAGCAGCGTAGACCTAAATGAGCAGTTCTTC; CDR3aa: CASSVDLNEQFF
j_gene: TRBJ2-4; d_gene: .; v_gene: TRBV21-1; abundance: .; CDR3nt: TGTGCCAGCAGCAAGGAAGGGGGTCCCGTAGCCAAAAACATTCAGTACTTC; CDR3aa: CASSKEGGPVAKNIQYF
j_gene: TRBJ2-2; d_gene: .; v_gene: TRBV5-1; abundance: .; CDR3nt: TGCGCCAGCAGCTTGCAGGGTATGCGGGAGCTGTTTTTT; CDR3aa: CASSLQGMRELFF
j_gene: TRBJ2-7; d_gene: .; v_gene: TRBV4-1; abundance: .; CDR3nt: TGCGCCAGCAGCCAAGGATTACCAGGGACCTACGAGCAGTACTTC; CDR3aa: CASSQGLPGTYEQYF
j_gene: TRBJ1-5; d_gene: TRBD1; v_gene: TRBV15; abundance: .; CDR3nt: TGTGCCACCAGCAGAGTTGGGACAGGGGATAATCAGCCCCAGCATTTT; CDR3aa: CATSRVGTGDNQPQHF
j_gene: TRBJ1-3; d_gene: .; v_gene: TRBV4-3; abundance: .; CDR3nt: TGCGCCAGCAGCCAAGTTGTGGAGAGCTCTGGAAACACCATATATTTT; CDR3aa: CASSQVVESSGNTIYF
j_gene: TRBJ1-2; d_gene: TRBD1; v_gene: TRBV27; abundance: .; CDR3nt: TGTGCCAGCAGTTTGTTGGGGCAGGGGGCTGATGGCTACACCTTC; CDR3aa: CASSLLGQGADGYTF
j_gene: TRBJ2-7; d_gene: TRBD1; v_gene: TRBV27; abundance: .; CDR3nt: TGTGCCAGCAGTCCGGGGACAGGCCCCTACGAGCAGTACTTC; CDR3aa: CASSPGTGPYEQYF
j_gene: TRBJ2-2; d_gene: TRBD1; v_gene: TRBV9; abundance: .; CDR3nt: TGTGCCAGCAGCGAAAACCGGGACAGAAACACCGGGGAGCTGTTTTTT; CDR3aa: CASSENRDRNTGELFF
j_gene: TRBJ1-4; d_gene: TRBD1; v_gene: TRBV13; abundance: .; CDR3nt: TGTGCCAGCAGCCACCGGACAGGGGATGAAAAACTGTTTTTT; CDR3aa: CASSHRTGDEKLFF
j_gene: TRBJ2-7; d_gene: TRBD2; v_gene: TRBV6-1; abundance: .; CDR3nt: TGTGCCAGCATTGCCTCCCGGGACTATCCCTACGAGCAGCACTTC; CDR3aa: CASIASRDYPYEQHF
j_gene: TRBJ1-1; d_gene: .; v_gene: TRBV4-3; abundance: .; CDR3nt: TGCGCCAGCAGCCCCGCCGGGGGTGAAGCTTTCTTT; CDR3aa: CASSPAGGEAFF
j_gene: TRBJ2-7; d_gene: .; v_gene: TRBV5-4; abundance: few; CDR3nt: TGTGCCAGCAGCTTCGGGAGCCACGAGCAGTACTTC; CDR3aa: CASSFGSHEQYF
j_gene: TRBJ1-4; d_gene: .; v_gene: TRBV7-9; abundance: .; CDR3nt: TGTGCCAGCAGCTTAGACAGGGAGGGTGAAAAACTGTTTTTT; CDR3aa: CASSLDREGEKLFF
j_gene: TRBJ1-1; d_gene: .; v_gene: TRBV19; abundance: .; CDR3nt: TGTGCCAGTAGTATAGACCTTAACAGGTTCGGGATGAACACTGAAGCTTTCTTT; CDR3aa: CASSIDLNRFGMNTEAFF
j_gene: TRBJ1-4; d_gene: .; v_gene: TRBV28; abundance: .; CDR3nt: TGTGCCAGCAGCTACGGTTCGGCGAAACTGTTTTTT; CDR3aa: CASSYGSAKLFF
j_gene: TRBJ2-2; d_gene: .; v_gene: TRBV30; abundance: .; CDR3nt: TGTGCCTGGAGCGAAAAAAAGTACACCGGGGAGCTGTTTTTT; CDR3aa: CAWSEKKYTGELFF
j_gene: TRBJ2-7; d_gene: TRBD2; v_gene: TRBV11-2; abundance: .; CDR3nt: TGTGCCAGCAGCGGAGGGACTAGCGGGAGGGCCGGCGAGCAGTACTTC; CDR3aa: CASSGGTSGRAGEQYF
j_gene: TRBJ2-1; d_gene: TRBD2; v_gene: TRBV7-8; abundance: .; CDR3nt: TGTGCCAGCAGCTTAGCGTTATCGGGGACTAGCGGGGGGAACAGAAACAATGAGCAGTTCTTC; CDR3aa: CASSLALSGTSGGNRNNEQFF
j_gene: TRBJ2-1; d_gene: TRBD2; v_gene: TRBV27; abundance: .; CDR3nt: TGTGCCAGCAGTCTCTATAGCGGGAACTCCTACAATGAGCAGTTCTTC; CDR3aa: CASSLYSGNSYNEQFF
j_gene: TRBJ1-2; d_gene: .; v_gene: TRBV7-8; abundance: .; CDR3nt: TGTGCCAGCAGCTTACGCTTCGGGGGGGCGTATGGCTACACCTTC; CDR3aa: CASSLRFGGAYGYTF